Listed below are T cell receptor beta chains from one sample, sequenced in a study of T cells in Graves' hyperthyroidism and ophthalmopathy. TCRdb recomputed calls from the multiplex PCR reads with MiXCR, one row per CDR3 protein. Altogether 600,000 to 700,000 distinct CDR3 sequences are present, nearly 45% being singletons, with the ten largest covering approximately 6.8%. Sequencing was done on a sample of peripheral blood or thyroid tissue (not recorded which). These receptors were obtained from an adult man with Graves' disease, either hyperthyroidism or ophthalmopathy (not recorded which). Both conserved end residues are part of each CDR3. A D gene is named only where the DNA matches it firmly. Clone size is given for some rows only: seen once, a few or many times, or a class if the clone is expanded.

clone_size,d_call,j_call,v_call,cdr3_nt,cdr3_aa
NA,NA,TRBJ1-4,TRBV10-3,TGTGCCATCAGGCGGGTTGGGCCGGACACAACTAATGAAAAACTGTTTTTT,CAIRRVGPDTTNEKLFF
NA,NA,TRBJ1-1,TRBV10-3,TGTGCCATCAGCCCTTTAGTTGGGAGGAAAGCTTTCTTT,CAISPLVGRKAFF
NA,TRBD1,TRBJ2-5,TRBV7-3,TGCGCCAGCAGCCTCGGACAGGGGGAGGGGGAGTCCCAGTACTTC,CASSLGQGEGESQYF
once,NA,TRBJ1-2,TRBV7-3,TGTGCCAGCAGCTTGACAGAGTCTTATGGCTACACCTTC,CASSLTESYGYTF
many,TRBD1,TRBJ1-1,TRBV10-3,TGTGCCATCAGGCGACAGGGGTCGGACACTGAAGCTTTCTTT,CAIRRQGSDTEAFF
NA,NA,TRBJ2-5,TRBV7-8,TGTGCCAGCAGCTCCAGGGGGGGCCTCAATCAGCCCCAGTACTTC,CASSSRGGLNQPQYF
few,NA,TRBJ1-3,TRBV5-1,TGCGCCAGCAGCTTGGCCGGGGAATCTTTCGGAAACACCATATATTTT,CASSLAGESFGNTIYF
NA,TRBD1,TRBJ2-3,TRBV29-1,TGCGCTGTGACAGGGGTCGGCACAGATACGCAGTATTTT,CAVTGVGTDTQYF
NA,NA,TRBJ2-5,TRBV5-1,TGCGCCAGCAGCTTGGCCGACAGAGAAGAGACCCAGTACTTC,CASSLADREETQYF
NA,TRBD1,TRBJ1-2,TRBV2,TGTGCCAGCAGTATTCTGGGACAGGGGAACTATGGCTACACCTTC,CASSILGQGNYGYTF
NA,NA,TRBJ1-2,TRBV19,TGTGCCAGTAGTTGGGACATCGGCTACACCTTC,CASSWDIGYTF
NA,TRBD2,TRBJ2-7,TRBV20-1,TGCAGTGCTAGAGATCGGCTAGCGGGATACTACGAGCAGTACTTC,CSARDRLAGYYEQYF
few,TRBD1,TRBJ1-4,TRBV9,TGTGCCAGCAGCTGGCGGGACAGGGGAAAGGAGGAAAAACTGTTTTTT,CASSWRDRGKEEKLFF
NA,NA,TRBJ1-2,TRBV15,TGTGCCACCAGCAGAACCGGGAGCCCTGGAAACACCTTC,CATSRTGSPGNTF
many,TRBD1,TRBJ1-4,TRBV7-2,TGTGCCAGCAGCACACCGCCGGGACAGCGAAATGAAAAACTGTTTTTT,CASSTPPGQRNEKLFF
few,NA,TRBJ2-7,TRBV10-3,TGTGCCAGCAGTGAGGCGTCAGCCTACGAGCAGTACTTC,CASSEASAYEQYF
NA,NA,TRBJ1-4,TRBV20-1,TGCAGTGGGAGGGGGGAAAAACTGTTTTTT,CSGRGEKLFF
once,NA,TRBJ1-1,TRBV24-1,TGTGCCACCAGGGGGGCCGGCCAATCGAACACTGAAGCTTTCTTT,CATRGAGQSNTEAFF
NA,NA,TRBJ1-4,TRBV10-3,TGTGCCATCAGTGAGTCAGGGATTGGGGAAAAACTGTTTTTT,CAISESGIGEKLFF
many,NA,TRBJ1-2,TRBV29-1,TGCAGCGCTGGGACGGCAAATGGCTACACCTTC,CSAGTANGYTF
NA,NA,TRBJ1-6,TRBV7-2,TGTGCCAGCAGCCAAGATCGGGCAGATTATTCACCCCTCCACTTT,CASSQDRADYSPLHF
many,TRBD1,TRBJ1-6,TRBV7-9,TGTGCCAGCAGCCCTCGTGGACAGGGCAATAATTCACCCCTCCACTTT,CASSPRGQGNNSPLHF
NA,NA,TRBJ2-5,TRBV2,TGTGCCAGCAGACGGGGCCGGCAAGAGACCCAGTACTTC,CASRRGRQETQYF
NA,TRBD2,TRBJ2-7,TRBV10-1,TGCGCCAGCAGTGAGTTGGCTAGCGGGGGTTCCTACGAGCAGTACTTC,CASSELASGGSYEQYF
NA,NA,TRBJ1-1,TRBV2,TGTGCCAGCAGCCGTAAAGCAAACACTGAAGCTTTCTTT,CASSRKANTEAFF
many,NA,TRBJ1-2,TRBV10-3,TGTGCCACTTCTGAGGGGCCACAAGGCTACACCTTC,CATSEGPQGYTF
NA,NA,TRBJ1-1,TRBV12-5,TGTGCTAGAAGGGCGGGGAGCGAAGCTTTCTTT,CARRAGSEAFF
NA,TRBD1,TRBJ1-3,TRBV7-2,TGTGCCAGCAGCACGGGAGGACAGGGCGGATACACCATATATTTT,CASSTGGQGGYTIYF
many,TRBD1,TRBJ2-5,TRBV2,TGTGCCAGCAGGTCCGGGACAGGTCACCAAGAGACCCAGTACTTC,CASRSGTGHQETQYF
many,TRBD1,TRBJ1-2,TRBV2,TGTGCCAGCGCCCTACTGGACAGGGTAACCCATGGCTACACCTTC,CASALLDRVTHGYTF
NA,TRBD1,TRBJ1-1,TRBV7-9,TGTGCCAGCAGCTTAATGGGGACAGGGGGTGAAGCTTTCTTT,CASSLMGTGGEAFF
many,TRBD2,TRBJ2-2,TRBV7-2,TGTGCCAGCAGCTTAGCGCTAGCGGGACCCACCGGGGAGCTGTTTTTT,CASSLALAGPTGELFF
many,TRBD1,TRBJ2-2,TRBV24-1,TGTGCCACCAGTGAACCCTGGACAGGGACGAACACCGGGGAGCTGTTTTTT,CATSEPWTGTNTGELFF
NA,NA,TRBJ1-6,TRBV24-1,TGTGCCACCAGTCGGGATTTATCTAATTCACCCCTCCACTTT,CATSRDLSNSPLHF
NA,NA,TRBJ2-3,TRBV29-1,TGCAGCGTTGGCGGCGGAAGCACAGATGCGCAGTATTTT,CSVGGGSTDAQYF
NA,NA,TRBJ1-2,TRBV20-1,TGCAGTGCTAGTAAGGGTGTTCATGGCTACACCTTC,CSASKGVHGYTF
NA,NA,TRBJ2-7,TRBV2,TGTGCCAGTACCCTCGGACAGGGAGGGACCTACGAGCAGTACTTC,CASTLGQGGTYEQYF